The 24 T cell receptor beta chains in this list originate from one sample, sequenced in a study of blood T cell repertoires in COVID-19. TCRdb's copy holds only in-frame clones and misses some; the assay was immunoSEQ multiplex PCR. This repertoire shows 180,000 or so clones, roughly 89% found once; its top ten account for 0.62%. The sequenced sample consisted of peripheral blood. These receptors originate from a man in his fifties or sixties with acute or convalescent COVID-19.

V gene TRBV29-1 combines with J gene TRBJ2-5; TRBD1 might be the D (6 bases). V lost 7 bases to trimming and J lost 5 bases, with 20 bases between them. There are 14 residues in the CDR3. Germline V CDR1 and CDR2: SQVTM, ANQGSEA. CDR3 nucleotide sequence: TGCAGCGCGGGGACATTGAGTCCCACGGAGACCCAGTACTTC. Protein: CSAGTLSPTETQYF.

The CDR3 region is CASSLKGVTGELFF. The CDR3 region has the DNA TGTGCCAGCAGCTTAAAAGGGGTTACCGGGGAGCTGTTTTTT. This chain joins TRBV7-9 and TRBJ2-2; D might be TRBD1 (5 bases). The CDR3 extends over 14 amino acids. Germline CDR1 SEHNR, CDR2 FQNEAQ (reference sequence). V lost 2 bases and J 5 bases, leaving 9 bases between the germline ends.

CDR3 sequence: CASSFALAGGGDTQYF. The CDR3 nucleotides read TGTGCCAGCAGCTTCGCGTTAGCGGGGGGTGGAGATACGCAGTATTTT. V usage is TRBV7-9 and J usage is TRBJ2-3; 10 bases map to TRBD2. This CDR3 region has 16 residues. Germline V CDR1 and CDR2: SEHNR, FQNEAQ (reference sequence). Trimming took 3 bases from V and 5 from J; bases not matched to a gene: 8.

V is TRBV11-2 and J is TRBJ2-1, with a weak D call TRBD2 (7 bases). CDR1 and CDR2 (germline): SGHAT, FQNNGV. With 1 base removed from V and 9 bases from J, the gap between germline ends came to 16 bases. This CDR3 contains 15 residues. In DNA, the CDR3 is TGTGCCAGCAGCTTAGCCCTAGGGGGGGCCGGTGAGCAGTTCTTC. Protein sequence: CASSLALGGAGEQFF.

V usage is TRBV12-5 and J usage is TRBJ2-7; D might be TRBD2 (6 bases). The CDR3 has 17 amino acids. Trimming left V 5 bases short and J 4 bases short, with 24 bases between. Looked up from germline, CDR1 is LGHNT and CDR2 is FRNRAP. The CDR3 sequence: CASGGGCPSLRSYEQYF. The CDR3 DNA sequence: TGTGCTAGTGGTGGGGGGTGCCCGTCCCTCCGCTCTTACGAGCAGTACTTC.

The rearrangement uses TRBV4-2 and TRBJ2-7; 9 nucleotides agree with TRBD1. Per the germline V gene, CDR1 is LGHNA and CDR2 is YNFKEQ. This CDR3 has 16 amino acids. The V and J ends lost 3 bases and 3 bases, in that order; junction bases with no gene match: 9. The CDR3 loop is CASSQGTGGYSYEQYF. The CDR3, as DNA: TGTGCCAGCAGCCAGGGTACAGGGGGCTATAGCTACGAGCAGTACTTC.

This chain links TRBV7-9 with TRBJ2-7; 9 bases align to TRBD2. J gave up 4 bases and V 4 bases, and 11 bases lay outside the gene matches. The CDR3 extends over 16 amino acids. Germline lookup yields CDR1 SEHNR and CDR2 FQNEAQ (reference sequence). The CDR3 reads CASSSVSAGGTYEQYF. In DNA, the CDR3 is TGTGCCAGCAGCTCGGTTTCAGCGGGAGGTACTTACGAGCAGTACTTC.

V and J are TRBV7-2 and TRBJ2-3; TRBD2 matches 9 bases. The trim removed 5 bases at V and 0 bases at J, leaving 6 bases unmatched. This CDR3 contains 16 residues. Germline V gene data show CDR1 as SGHTA and CDR2 as FQGNSA. The chain's CDR3 is CASSRLAGVSTDTQYF. The DNA of the CDR3 is TGTGCCAGCAGCCGGTTAGCGGGGGTGAGCACAGATACGCAGTATTTT.

The V and J genes are TRBV27 and TRBJ1-6; D uncertain. Trimming shortened V by 3 bases and J by 9 bases, and 12 bases separated the two germline ends. CDR3 length: 14 amino acids. Germline CDR1 reads MNHEY; CDR2 reads SMNVEV (reference sequence). CDR3 DNA: TGTGCCAGCAGTTTGTCAGTAGCAAGTTCACCCCTCCACTTT. This encodes CASSLSVASSPLHF.

The J gene is TRBJ2-7, the V gene TRBV9; no firm D call. The CDR3 has 13 amino acids. Per germline, CDR1 SGDLS and CDR2 YYNGEE. The V gene lost 2 bases and the J gene lost 2 bases, with 8 bases spanning the gap. For the CDR3, the DNA is TGTGCCAGCAGCGTCGGCGGTCCCTACGAGCAGTACTTC. Its protein product is CASSVGGPYEQYF.

The chain carries TRBV10-2 and TRBJ2-2; D is unresolved. CDR3 length: 14 residues. Germline V gene data show CDR1 as WSHSY and CDR2 as SAAADI. The V and J ends lost 2 bases and 5 bases respectively, with 9 bases between them. CDR3 region: CASSEGRSTGELFF. The CDR3 DNA reads as TGCGCCAGCAGTGAGGGCCGAAGTACCGGGGAGCTGTTTTTT.

The genes are TRBV19 and TRBJ1-1, with 11 bases aligning to TRBD1. The CDR3 has 15 residues. The germline V gene has CDR1 LNHDA and CDR2 SQIVND (reference sequence). V shed 5 bases, J shed 6 bases, and the junction held 8 bases outside the gene matches. CDR3 sequence: CASSALRTGGAEAFF. CDR3 DNA: TGTGCCAGTAGTGCCCTTCGGACAGGGGGCGCTGAAGCTTTCTTT.

This chain links TRBV5-1 with TRBJ2-7, with 13 bases fitting TRBD2. The CDR3 extends over 15 amino acids. Germline CDR1 is SGHRS and CDR2 is YFSETQ. V dropped 4 bases and J dropped 6; count of bases not matched to a gene: 7. The DNA of the CDR3 is TGCGCCAGCAGCCCAGGGACTAGCGGGATTAGCGAGCAGTACTTC. Translating it yields CASSPGTSGISEQYF.

The chain couples TRBV28 to TRBJ2-1; 8 bases align to TRBD2. Germline trimming cut 9 bases from V and 8 bases from J; bases unmatched to any gene: 21. CDR1 and CDR2 (germline): MDHEN, SYDVKM. This CDR3 has 17 residues. The chain's CDR3 is CASQRFQREPRFDEQFF. For the CDR3, the DNA is TGTGCCAGTCAGAGGTTCCAGCGGGAGCCCAGATTCGATGAGCAGTTCTTC.

The J gene is TRBJ2-1, the V gene TRBV28; 10 nucleotides match TRBD1. V shed 6 bases, J shed 8 bases, and the junction held 10 bases outside the gene matches. CDR1 and CDR2 from the germline V gene are MDHEN and SYDVKM. The CDR3 loop spans 15 amino acids. The CDR3 DNA is TGTGCCAGCAGCGAACCGGGACAGGGGAGCGATGAGCAGTTCTTC. The encoded protein is CASSEPGQGSDEQFF. The complete variable domain, with remaining parts taken from reference TRBV28 and TRBJ2-1, reads DVKVTQSSRYLVKRTGEKVFLECVQDMDHENMFWYRQDPGLGLRLIYFSYDVKMKEKGDIPEGYSVSREKKERFSLILESASTNQTSMYLCASSEPGQGSDEQFFGPGTRLTVL.

CDR3: CASSFGQAPLHF. CDR3 DNA: TGTGCCAGCAGTTTCGGACAGGCGCCTCTCCACTTT. The gene calls are TRBV28 and TRBJ1-6, with 7 bases identical to TRBD1. Germline CDR1 is MDHEN and CDR2 is SYDVKM. J was trimmed by 16 bases and V by 3 bases; bases with no gene match: 6. The CDR3 is 12 amino acids.

The chain recombines TRBV5-8 with TRBJ1-2; perhaps TRBD1 as D (6 bases). CDR1 is SGHTS and CDR2 is YDEGEE in the germline V gene. This CDR3 spans 17 amino acids. V was shortened by 3 bases and J by 5 bases, with 23 bases between the two germline ends. In DNA form, the CDR3 reads TGTGCCAGCAGCTGGAACTCAGGACAGCCCACCTTTTATGGCTACACCTTC. This gives the protein CASSWNSGQPTFYGYTF.

This chain links TRBV5-1 with TRBJ1-6, with 7 bases lining up with TRBD1. The V segment lost 2 bases and the J segment 0 bases; nucleotides outside the gene matches: 5. The length of the CDR3 is 17 residues. The germline V gene has CDR1 SGHRS and CDR2 YFSETQ. This chain's CDR3 is CASSFGTATSYNSPLHF. In DNA, the CDR3 is TGCGCCAGCAGCTTTGGGACAGCGACCTCCTATAATTCACCCCTCCACTTT. The variable domain in full, completed from reference TRBV5-1 and TRBJ1-6, reads KAGVTQTPRYLIKTRGQQVTLSCSPISGHRSVSWYQQTPGQGLQFLFEYFSETQRNKGNFPGRFSGRQFSNSRSEMNVSTLELGDSALYLCASSFGTATSYNSPLHFGNGTRLTVT.

The chain employs TRBV6-2 or TRBV6-3 and TRBJ1-2; tentatively, D is TRBD1 (6 bases). The germline V gene has CDR1 MNHEY and CDR2 SVGEGT. The CDR3 length is 13 residues. Trimming took off 6 bases at V and 4 bases at J, with 12 bases between the two ends. The CDR3 coding sequence is TGTGCCAGCAGCCCAACAGGGATCTATGGCTACACCTTC. Amino acid sequence: CASSPTGIYGYTF.

V is TRBV18 and J is TRBJ2-7, with 13 bases matching TRBD2. The CDR3 spans 16 residues. V dropped 6 bases and J dropped 6; count of bases not matched to a gene: 11. CDR1 is KGHSH, CDR2 LQKENI, per germline. This CDR3 reads CASSRTSGRGAAEQYF. CDR3 DNA: TGTGCCAGCTCCCGGACTAGCGGGAGAGGGGCGGCCGAGCAGTACTTC.

V usage is TRBV5-1 and J usage is TRBJ1-2, with D unresolved. The length of the CDR3 is 14 residues. Trimming took off 3 bases at V and 4 bases at J, with 13 bases between the two ends. The germline V gene encodes CDR1 SGHRS and CDR2 YFSETQ. This chain's CDR3 is CASSWQFSGYGYTF. CDR3 DNA sequence: TGCGCCAGCAGCTGGCAGTTTTCGGGCTATGGCTACACCTTC.

The V and J genes are TRBV5-4 and TRBJ2-2; D might be TRBD2 (6 bases). The CDR3 length is 15 residues. The ends were cut back, 5 bases at V and 8 bases at J, with 19 bases in the middle. Germline values: CDR1 SGHNT, CDR2 YYREEE (reference sequence). The CDR3 DNA sequence: TGTGCCAGCAGTTGGGCGGGGCGGACTTCGGGGGAGCTGTTTTTT. Amino acid sequence: CASSWAGRTSGELFF.

The J gene is TRBJ2-3, the V gene TRBV19, with D hard to call. V was shortened by 3 bases and J by 4 bases, with 5 bases between the two germline ends. This CDR3 is built from 12 residues. From germline, CDR1 is LNHDA and CDR2 SQIVND (reference sequence). The CDR3 DNA reads as TGTGCCAGTAGTATTCCTCCAGATACGCAGTATTTT. Residues: CASSIPPDTQYF.

This rearrangement joins TRBV10-3 to TRBJ2-3; 10 nucleotides match TRBD2. The CDR3 has 14 amino acids. The germline CDR1 and CDR2 sequences are ENHRY and SYGVKD. Trimming took 6 bases from V and 7 from J; bases not matched to a gene: 7. The CDR3 DNA follows: TGTGCCATCAGCGGAAGCGGGAGGGAAAATACGCAGTATTTT. Its protein is CAISGSGRENTQYF.